The 14 T cell receptor beta chains in this list originate from one sample, sequenced in a study of brain T cells in children with intractable seizures. Libraries were prepared by immunoSEQ multiplex PCR; TCRdb keeps only in-frame clonotypes and omits some of them. The sample has hundreds of thousands of clones, over 90% seen once. Indicated time point: blood from clinic visit 5 months post-surgery; TSC patient then seizure free. The starting material was peripheral blood, obtained less than 6 months after surgery. The receptors were gathered from a boy younger than two with tuberous sclerosis and intractable seizures.

The chain employs TRBV27 and TRBJ1-4, with D uncertain. Germline V gives CDR1 MNHEY, CDR2 SMNVEV (reference sequence). The CDR3 has 16 residues. V was cut by 9 bases and J by 0 bases, with 17 bases left in between. The CDR3 nucleotides read TGTGCCAGGCCGAACCCGTCAGGTGCAACTAATGAAAAACTGTTTTTT. Protein sequence: CARPNPSGATNEKLFF.

The rearrangement uses TRBV7-2 and TRBJ2-1; D may be TRBD2 (6 bases). CDR3 length: 15 residues. From germline, CDR1 is SGHTA and CDR2 FQGNSA. The V and J ends lost 4 bases and 4 bases respectively, with 14 bases between them. Here the CDR3 DNA reads TGTGCCAGCAGCTCAGGCGGGAATGGATACAATGAGCAGTTCTTC. It encodes CASSSGGNGYNEQFF.

This clone came up once. The V and J genes are TRBV5-1 and TRBJ2-3, with 12 bases matching TRBD1. The V and J ends lost 5 bases and 5 bases, in that order; junction bases with no gene match: 21. CDR3 length: 20 residues. Germline assignment: CDR1 SGHRS and CDR2 YFSETQ. In DNA form, the CDR3 reads TGCGCCAGCAGACACGACCGGGACAGGGGGCCTTGGCAGGAAAGAGATACGCAGTATTTT. Translating gives CASRHDRDRGPWQERDTQYF.

The rearrangement links TRBV7-2 to TRBJ2-7, with a tentative D call TRBD1 (6 bases). Germline-derived CDR1 and CDR2 are SGHTA and FQGNSA. V was pared by 5 bases and J by 4 bases, with 12 bases between. This CDR3 spans 13 amino acids. The DNA of the CDR3 is TGTGCCAGCAGCAGAAGTACAGGGTACGAGCAGTACTTC. This translates into CASSRSTGYEQYF.

This chain joins TRBV27 and TRBJ1-4; D gene ambiguous. The CDR3 consists of 15 residues. The V gene lost 0 bases and the J gene lost 4 bases, with 9 bases spanning the gap. Germline values: CDR1 MNHEY, CDR2 SMNVEV (reference sequence). The CDR3 sequence is CASSLSMAHNEKLFF. DNA for the CDR3: TGTGCCAGCAGTTTATCGATGGCGCATAATGAAAAACTGTTTTTT. Full variable domain (missing parts from reference TRBV27 and TRBJ1-4): EAQVTQNPRYLITVTGKKLTVTCSQNMNHEYMSWYRQDPGLGLRQIYYSMNVEVTDKGDVPEGYKVSRKEKRNFPLILESPSPNQTSLYFCASSLSMAHNEKLFFGSGTQLSVL.

CDR3 in DNA: TGTGCCAGCAGCCGCGAGGTTACCTACGAGCAGTACTTC. Protein: CASSREVTYEQYF. The rearrangement links TRBV6-5 to TRBJ2-7; D gene uncertain. Trimming stripped 6 bases from V and 2 bases from J, with 11 bases between. This CDR3 is built from 13 residues. Per the germline V gene, CDR1 is MNHEY and CDR2 is SVGAGI.

J is TRBJ2-4 and V is TRBV29-1, with D unresolved. CDR1 is SQVTM, CDR2 ANQGSEA, per germline. The CDR3 is made up of 13 amino acids. Trimming pared 6 bases from V and 3 bases from J, leaving 12 bases between. The CDR3 loop reads CSVVVRSKNIQYF. In DNA, the CDR3 is TGCAGCGTAGTCGTGCGTAGCAAAAACATTCAGTACTTC.

This clone was seen only once. The chain combines TRBV5-1 with TRBJ1-1; D remains ambiguous. Trimming removed 0 bases at V and 3 bases at J, with 6 bases between. CDR3 length: 13 residues. CDR1 and CDR2 from the germline V gene are SGHRS and YFSETQ. The CDR3 sequence: CASSLGGDTEAFF. The CDR3, as DNA: TGCGCCAGCAGCTTGGGAGGAGACACTGAAGCTTTCTTT. Drawing the rest from reference TRBV5-1 and TRBJ1-1, the complete variable domain is KAGVTQTPRYLIKTRGQQVTLSCSPISGHRSVSWYQQTPGQGLQFLFEYFSETQRNKGNFPGRFSGRQFSNSRSEMNVSTLELGDSALYLCASSLGGDTEAFFGQGTRLTVV.

This chain connects TRBV5-4 to TRBJ1-2; 7 nucleotides align to TRBD1. The CDR3 totals 13 residues. CDR1 SGHNT and CDR2 YYREEE come from the germline V gene (reference sequence). V lost 10 bases and J lost 4; bases outside the gene matches: 10. The CDR3 region has the DNA TGTGCCTCAAAAGGGACAGAGGGCTATGGCTACACCTTC. It codes for CASKGTEGYGYTF.

The chain is built from TRBV6-6 and TRBJ2-5; 10 bases align to TRBD2. CDR3 length: 15 amino acids. CDR1 is MNHNY, CDR2 SVGAGI, per germline (reference sequence). Trimming cost V 9 bases and J 2 bases; bases outside gene matches: 9. The CDR3 sequence: CASKGQRGGQETQYF. In DNA form, the CDR3 reads TGTGCCAGTAAAGGCCAGCGGGGGGGGCAAGAGACCCAGTACTTC.

This clone has only one observation. The chain recombines TRBV6-5 with TRBJ2-1, with D uncertain. V lost 8 bases and J 4 bases, leaving 18 bases between the germline ends. This CDR3 comprises 15 residues. Germline CDR1 is MNHEY and CDR2 is SVGAGI. CDR3 in amino acids: CASSGTILLYNEQFF. CDR3 nucleotides: TGTGCCAGCTCGGGTACGATACTCCTTTACAATGAGCAGTTCTTC.

The gene calls are TRBV6-5 and TRBJ2-7; TRBD1 aligns across 8 bases. Germline CDR1 and CDR2: MNHEY and SVGAGI. The CDR3 loop spans 14 amino acids. J gave up 5 bases and V 5 bases, and 8 bases lay outside the gene matches. CDR3 sequence: CASSRPDRADEQYF. DNA of the CDR3: TGTGCCAGCAGTAGACCGGACAGGGCGGACGAGCAGTACTTC.

The genes are TRBV19 and TRBJ2-7; 7 nucleotides agree with TRBD1. Germline loops: CDR1 LNHDA, CDR2 SQIVND (reference sequence). V lost 5 bases, J lost 0 bases, and 1 base stayed unmatched. CDR3 length: 13 residues. CDR3 in amino acids: CASSQGVSYEQYF. CDR3 coding DNA: TGTGCCAGTAGTCAGGGGGTCTCCTACGAGCAGTACTTC. The full variable domain, completed using reference TRBV19 and TRBJ2-7, is DGGITQSPKYLFRKEGQNVTLSCEQNLNHDAMYWYRQDPGQGLRLIYYSQIVNDFQKGDIAEGYSVSREKKESFPLTVTSAQKNPTAFYLCASSQGVSYEQYFGPGTRLTVT.

V usage is TRBV12-3 or TRBV12-4 and J usage is TRBJ2-1; no firm D call. CDR3 length: 13 amino acids. Between the trimmed V and J ends, which lost 4 bases and 7 bases, there was a span of 11 bases. CDR3 amino acids: CASSSTWENEQFF. As DNA, the CDR3 is TGTGCCAGCAGTTCGACCTGGGAAAATGAGCAGTTCTTC.